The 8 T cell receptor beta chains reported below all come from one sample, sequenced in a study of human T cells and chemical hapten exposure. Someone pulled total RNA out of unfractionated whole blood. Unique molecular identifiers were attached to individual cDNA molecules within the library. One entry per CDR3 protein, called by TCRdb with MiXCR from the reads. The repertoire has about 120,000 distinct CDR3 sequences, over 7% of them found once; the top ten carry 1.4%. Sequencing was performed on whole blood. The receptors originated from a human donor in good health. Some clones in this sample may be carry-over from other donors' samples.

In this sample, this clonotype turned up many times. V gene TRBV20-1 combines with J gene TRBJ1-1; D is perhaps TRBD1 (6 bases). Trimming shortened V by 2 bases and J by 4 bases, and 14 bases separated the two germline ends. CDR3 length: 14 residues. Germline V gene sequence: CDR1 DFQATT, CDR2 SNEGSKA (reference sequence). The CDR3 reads CSARRTGGATEAFF. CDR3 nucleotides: TGCAGTGCTAGACGCACGGGGGGGGCCACTGAAGCTTTCTTT.

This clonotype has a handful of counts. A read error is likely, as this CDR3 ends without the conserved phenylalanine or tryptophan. CDR3 residues: CASSLRTAPYEQYS. The CDR3 coding sequence is TGTGCCAGCAGCCTAAGGACAGCCCCCTACGAGCAGTACTCC. This sequence joins TRBV7-2 and TRBJ2-7, with a possible D match to TRBD1 (6 bases). Trimming took off 5 bases at V and 2 bases at J, with 13 bases between the two ends. This CDR3 comprises 14 residues. In germline, CDR1 is SGHTA, CDR2 FQGNSA.

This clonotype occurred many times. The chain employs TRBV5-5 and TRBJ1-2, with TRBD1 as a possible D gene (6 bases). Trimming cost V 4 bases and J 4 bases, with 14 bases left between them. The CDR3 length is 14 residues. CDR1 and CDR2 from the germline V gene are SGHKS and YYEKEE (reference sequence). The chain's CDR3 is CASSTLRGVYGYTF. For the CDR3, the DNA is TGTGCCAGCAGCACCCTCAGGGGCGTCTATGGCTACACCTTC.

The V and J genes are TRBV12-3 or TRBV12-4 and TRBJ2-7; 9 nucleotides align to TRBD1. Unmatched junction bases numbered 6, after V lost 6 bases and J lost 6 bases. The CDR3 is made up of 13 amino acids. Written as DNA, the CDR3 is TGTGCCAGCAGCCCCGGGACAGGGCCCGAGCAGTACTTC. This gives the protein CASSPGTGPEQYF.

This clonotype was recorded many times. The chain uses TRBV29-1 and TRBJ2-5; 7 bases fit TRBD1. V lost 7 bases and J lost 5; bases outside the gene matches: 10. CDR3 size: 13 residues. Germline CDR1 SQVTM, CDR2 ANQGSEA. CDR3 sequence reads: CSARTGLGETQYF. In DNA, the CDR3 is TGCAGCGCACGGACAGGCTTGGGGGAGACCCAGTACTTC.

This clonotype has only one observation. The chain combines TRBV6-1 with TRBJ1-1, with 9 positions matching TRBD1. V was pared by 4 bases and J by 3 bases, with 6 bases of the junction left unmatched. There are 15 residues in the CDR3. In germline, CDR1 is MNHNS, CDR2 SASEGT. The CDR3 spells CASSAPWTGDTEAFF. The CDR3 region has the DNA TGTGCCAGCAGTGCACCCTGGACAGGGGACACTGAAGCTTTCTTT.

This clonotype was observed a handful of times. This chain's CDR3 is CASSESGQVSPLHF. DNA for the CDR3: TGTGCCAGCAGTGAATCGGGACAGGTTTCACCCCTCCACTTT. The chain combines TRBV2 with TRBJ1-6, with 8 nucleotides matching TRBD1. The CDR3 has 14 amino acids. Germline V gene sequence: CDR1 SNHLY, CDR2 FYNNEI. V was pared by 2 bases and J by 9 bases, with 3 bases of the junction left unmatched.

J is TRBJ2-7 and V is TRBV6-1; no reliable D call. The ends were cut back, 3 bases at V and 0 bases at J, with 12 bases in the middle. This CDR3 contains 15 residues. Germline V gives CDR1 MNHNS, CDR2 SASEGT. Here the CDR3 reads CASSDYSIISYEQYF. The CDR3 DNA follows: TGTGCCAGCAGTGACTACAGCATTATCTCCTACGAGCAGTACTTC.